A single sample gave rise to the 9 T cell receptor beta chains below, sequenced in a study of cytomegalovirus exposure and HLA in healthy donors. This PCR relied on a set of 60 Vbeta primers and 13 Jbeta primers. Here immunoSEQ multiplex PCR was the method, and the copy in TCRdb shows in-frame clones only, minus some. The data show 150,000 to 200,000 clones, with roughly 80% seen just once and about 1.4% held by the top ten. Sequencing was carried out using PBMCs. Every receptor here comes from a woman aged 45-60 years in good health and CMV-seronegative.

The chain is built from TRBV5-4 and TRBJ2-5; 7 bases are shared with TRBD2. The length of the CDR3 is 15 residues. CDR1 SGHNT and CDR2 YYREEE come from the germline V gene (reference sequence). V gave up 4 bases and J gave up 2 bases; unmatched junction bases: 8. The CDR3 DNA follows: TGTGCCAGCAGCCCGGCCGGGAGGCAGCAAGAGACCCAGTACTTC. Encoded protein: CASSPAGRQQETQYF.

The genes are TRBV4-1 and TRBJ1-3; weak D call: TRBD1 (6 bases). Trimming left V 4 bases short and J 1 base short, with 14 bases between. Germline-derived CDR1 and CDR2 are MGHRA and YSYEKL. The CDR3 consists of 16 residues. CDR3 residues: CASSPRTDLSGNTIYF. CDR3 nucleotides: TGCGCCAGCAGCCCTCGGACAGATCTATCTGGAAACACCATATATTTT.

This clone was observed a single time. The rearrangement uses TRBV27 and TRBJ1-1; D uncertain. The V gene's germline CDR1 is MNHEY and CDR2 SMNVEV (reference sequence). There are 14 residues in the CDR3. The V end was cut by 7 bases, the J end by 5 bases, with 17 bases between. The DNA of the CDR3 is TGTGCCAGCAACGCGGCGGGGATGGGTACTGAAGCTTTCTTT. It is translated as CASNAAGMGTEAFF.

This chain uses TRBV6-1 with TRBJ2-1; TRBD2 matches at 9 bases. Germline CDR1 is MNHNS and CDR2 is SASEGT. With V trimmed by 6 bases and J by 7 bases, 10 bases remained unmatched. CDR3 length: 15 amino acids. The CDR3 DNA sequence: TGTGCCAGCAGGGGGGGTAGCGGGAGTTTGAATGAGCAGTTCTTC. It translates to CASRGGSGSLNEQFF.

The rearrangement uses TRBV18 and TRBJ2-3; 7 bases are shared with TRBD2. In germline, CDR1 is KGHSH, CDR2 LQKENI. The CDR3 loop spans 15 amino acids. Trimming took 6 bases from V and 3 from J; bases not matched to a gene: 9. The CDR3 DNA sequence: TGTGCCAGCTCGCTGACTAGCTTGACAACAGATACGCAGTATTTT. Protein: CASSLTSLTTDTQYF.

The chain carries TRBV6-5 and TRBJ1-4; D gene unclear. Between the trimmed V and J ends, which lost 5 bases and 5 bases, there was a span of 9 bases. The CDR3 consists of 13 residues. CDR1 is MNHEY and CDR2 is SVGAGI in the germline V gene. The CDR3 here is CASSRRPNEKLFF. For the CDR3, the DNA is TGTGCCAGCAGTAGGAGGCCCAATGAAAAACTGTTTTTT.

This clone was recorded once. The J gene is TRBJ2-1, the V gene TRBV30; 14 bases match TRBD2. The CDR3 runs to 16 residues. The germline gives CDR1 GTSNPN, CDR2 SVGIG (reference sequence). Trimming removed 4 bases from V and 2 bases from J; junction bases left unmatched: 4. The CDR3 loop is CAWNGGLAGAYNEQFF. CDR3 sequence (DNA): TGTGCCTGGAATGGGGGACTAGCGGGGGCCTACAATGAGCAGTTCTTC.

J is TRBJ2-3 and V is TRBV6-5, with 10 bases aligning to TRBD2. The CDR3 runs to 15 residues. Germline trimming cut 6 bases from V and 3 bases from J; bases unmatched to any gene: 6. CDR1 is MNHEY and CDR2 is SVGAGI in the germline V gene. The CDR3 loop is CASRLGLAATDTQYF. DNA for the CDR3: TGTGCCAGCAGACTCGGACTAGCGGCGACAGATACGCAGTATTTT.

This chain uses TRBV28 with TRBJ2-5, with 10 bases lining up with TRBD2. The V gene's germline CDR1 is MDHEN and CDR2 SYDVKM. There are 14 residues in the CDR3. J lost 4 bases, V lost 6 bases, and 5 bases had no gene match. The CDR3 DNA reads TGTGCCAGCAGCGCTAGCGGGAGAAGAGAGACCCAGTACTTC. It is translated as CASSASGRRETQYF.